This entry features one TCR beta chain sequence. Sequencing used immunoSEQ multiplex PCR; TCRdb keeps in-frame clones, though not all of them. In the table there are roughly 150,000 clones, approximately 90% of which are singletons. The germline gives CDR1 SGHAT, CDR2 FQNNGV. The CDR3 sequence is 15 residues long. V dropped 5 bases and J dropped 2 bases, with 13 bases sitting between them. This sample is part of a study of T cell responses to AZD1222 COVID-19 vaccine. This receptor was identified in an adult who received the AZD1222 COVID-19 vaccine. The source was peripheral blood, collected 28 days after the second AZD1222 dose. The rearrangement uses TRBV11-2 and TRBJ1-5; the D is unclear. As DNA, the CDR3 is TGTGCCAGCAGCCCCTCCGGGTCGGGCAATCAGCCCCAGCATTTT. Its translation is CASSPSGSGNQPQHF.